This TCR beta chain was sequenced for a study of cytomegalovirus exposure and HLA in healthy donors. This PCR relied on a set of 60 Vbeta primers and 13 Jbeta primers. Clones were sequenced by immunoSEQ multiplex PCR, and TCRdb holds only the in-frame ones, with some missing. The data contain 150,000 or so clones, about 75% of them singletons. This clone has just a few counts. The source is a female donor in good health and CMV-seronegative. Material: PBMCs.

The CDR3 sequence is CASSPSGPGDISYEQYF. CDR3 bases: TGCGCCAGCAGCCCTAGCGGCCCCGGGGACATCTCCTACGAGCAGTACTTC. The rearrangement joins TRBV4-1 to TRBJ2-7; a possible D gene is TRBD2 (7 bases). The ends were cut back, 4 bases at V and 0 bases at J, with 19 bases in the middle. CDR1 MGHRA and CDR2 YSYEKL come from the germline V gene. The CDR3 has 17 amino acids.